A selection of T cell receptor beta chains follows, all from one sample in a study of CD8+CD57+ T cells in acquired aplastic anemia. Each CDR3 protein is one row after TCRdb ran MiXCR on the reads. The sample includes approximately 250,000 distinct CDR3 sequences, 70% to 85% of them seen just once. The sequenced material came from sorted CD4+, CD8+, or CD8+CD57+ T cells (not recorded which) from PBMCs. Source of these receptors: a human donor with aplastic anemia. The CDR3 runs from the conserved cysteine through the conserved F or W. The order of the fields is D gene, J gene, clone size, V gene, CDR3 DNA, CDR3 protein. D genes are given only for firm matches. Size values are once, few and many counts, or a class for expanded clones, and some rows have none.

d_gene: TRBD1
j_gene: TRBJ2-5
abundance: .
v_gene: TRBV11-3
CDR3nt: TGTGCCAGCAGCTTAGATCTGACAGGGAGACTGTACCAAGAGACCCAGTACTTC
CDR3aa: CASSLDLTGRLYQETQYF

d_gene: .
j_gene: TRBJ1-5
abundance: .
v_gene: TRBV7-2
CDR3nt: TGTGCCAGCAGCTTAGCAGCAGGTGCCGATACTCAGCCCCAGCATTTT
CDR3aa: CASSLAAGADTQPQHF

d_gene: .
j_gene: TRBJ2-7
abundance: .
v_gene: TRBV15
CDR3nt: TGTGCCACCAGCAGGGGCGCTAGTCCAGAGGCGCAGTACTTC
CDR3aa: CATSRGASPEAQYF

d_gene: .
j_gene: TRBJ1-1
abundance: .
v_gene: TRBV9
CDR3nt: TGTGCCAGCAGCGTCGGGGCTAGAGGAAAAGATGAGCCTTTCTTT
CDR3aa: CASSVGARGKDEPFF

d_gene: TRBD1
j_gene: TRBJ2-6
abundance: .
v_gene: TRBV6-4
CDR3nt: TGTGCCAGCAGGACACCGGGACAGGCGAACCTGGCTTTC
CDR3aa: CASRTPGQANLAF

d_gene: .
j_gene: TRBJ2-3
abundance: .
v_gene: TRBV7-9
CDR3nt: TGTGCCAGCAGCTTAGCGGGAAGGGAAGAGACCCAGTACTTT
CDR3aa: CASSLAGREETQYF

d_gene: TRBD1
j_gene: TRBJ1-6
abundance: .
v_gene: TRBV9
CDR3nt: TGTGCCAGCAGCGTAGCTACAGGGGCGGGAGAGACCCTCCACTTT
CDR3aa: CASSVATGAGETLHF

d_gene: TRBD1
j_gene: TRBJ1-2
abundance: .
v_gene: TRBV7-8
CDR3nt: TGTGCCAGCAGCCCGGGGACAGGGGTGGTCGTCGACTATGGCTACACCTTC
CDR3aa: CASSPGTGVVVDYGYTF

d_gene: TRBD1
j_gene: TRBJ1-1
abundance: .
v_gene: TRBV7-9
CDR3nt: TGTGCCAGCAGTGTAGACTCTGGCGGACAGGATACGCAGTTCTTT
CDR3aa: CASSVDSGGQDTQFF

d_gene: .
j_gene: TRBJ2-3
abundance: .
v_gene: TRBV15
CDR3nt: TGTGCCAGCAGCATAGGCCGGGGGAAAGATACGCAGTATTTT
CDR3aa: CASSIGRGKDTQYF

d_gene: TRBD1
j_gene: TRBJ2-3
abundance: .
v_gene: TRBV11-2
CDR3nt: TGTGCCAGCAGCAACCCCGGGACAGCCGATACGCAGTATTTT
CDR3aa: CASSNPGTADTQYF

d_gene: .
j_gene: TRBJ2-3
abundance: .
v_gene: TRBV9
CDR3nt: TGTGCCAGCAGCGCCGACGGCGCCTCCTATAATTCACCGTATTTT
CDR3aa: CASSADGASYNSPYF

d_gene: TRBD1
j_gene: TRBJ2-3
abundance: few
v_gene: TRBV11-2
CDR3nt: TGTGCCAGCAGCGTGGCAGGGGGCGATACGCAGTATTTT
CDR3aa: CASSVAGGDTQYF

d_gene: .
j_gene: TRBJ1-5
abundance: .
v_gene: TRBV7-3
CDR3nt: TGTGCCAGCAGCCTACTTACAGGGACTCAGCCCCAGCATTTT
CDR3aa: CASSLLTGTQPQHF

d_gene: .
j_gene: TRBJ2-3
abundance: .
v_gene: TRBV15
CDR3nt: TGTGCCAGCAGCTGCCGGGACCCAGCCTATACGCAGTATTTT
CDR3aa: CASSCRDPAYTQYF

d_gene: .
j_gene: TRBJ2-7
abundance: .
v_gene: TRBV7-8
CDR3nt: TGTGCCAGCAGCTTAGCGGGAACAGCCGATGCGCAGTATTTC
CDR3aa: CASSLAGTADAQYF

d_gene: TRBD2
j_gene: TRBJ2-1
abundance: once
v_gene: TRBV11-2
CDR3nt: TGTGCCAGCAGCCTCGATGCGGGAGGGTACAATGAGCAGTTCTTC
CDR3aa: CASSLDAGGYNEQFF

d_gene: .
j_gene: TRBJ1-2
abundance: .
v_gene: TRBV7-2
CDR3nt: TGTGCCAGCAGCCTAGGGCCAGGGCACGCCCCAGATTGCTACACCTTC
CDR3aa: CASSLGPGHAPDCYTF

d_gene: TRBD2
j_gene: TRBJ2-7
abundance: .
v_gene: TRBV2
CDR3nt: TGCAGCGGCAACGGGGGGGAGATTAATACGCAGTACTTC
CDR3aa: CSGNGGEINTQYF

d_gene: TRBD2
j_gene: TRBJ2-5
abundance: .
v_gene: TRBV7-8
CDR3nt: TGTGCCAGCAGCTTAGCTGGAACTCCCGGGAGGGATGAGACCCAGTACTTC
CDR3aa: CASSLAGTPGRDETQYF

d_gene: TRBD1
j_gene: TRBJ1-6
abundance: .
v_gene: TRBV2
CDR3nt: TGTGCCAGCAGTGCCGCCCGTAGAACAGGGGAGGAGACCCAGCACTTT
CDR3aa: CASSAARRTGEETQHF

d_gene: .
j_gene: TRBJ2-3
abundance: .
v_gene: TRBV5-5
CDR3nt: TGTGCCAGCAGCTCACCGGGCAGTCCCGATACGCAGTATTTT
CDR3aa: CASSSPGSPDTQYF

d_gene: .
j_gene: TRBJ2-5
abundance: .
v_gene: TRBV7-9
CDR3nt: .
CDR3aa: CASSLASAISSSSF